The 14 T cell receptor beta chains below come from one sample, sequenced in a study of cytomegalovirus exposure and HLA in healthy donors. Primers: 60 Vbeta forward and 13 Jbeta reverse. The protocol was immunoSEQ multiplex PCR, while the TCRdb copy is restricted to in-frame clones and leaves out a portion. The sample gives about 67,000 clones, 55% to 80% of which show up once; approximately 2% is in the top ten. The specimen was PBMCs. The source of these receptors is a young woman in good health and CMV-seronegative.

The V call is TRBV27, the J call TRBJ2-1; TRBD2 might be the D (6 bases). V shed 1 base and J shed 11 bases, with 15 bases lying between them. This CDR3 is 14 amino acids long. Per germline, CDR1 MNHEY and CDR2 SMNVEV (reference sequence). CDR3 protein: CASSLWSWGLQQFF. In DNA, the CDR3 is TGTGCCAGCAGTTTATGGAGCTGGGGACTCCAGCAGTTCTTC.

This chain uses TRBV6-1 with TRBJ1-1, with D unresolved. Between the trimmed V and J ends, which lost 1 base and 8 bases, there was a span of 14 bases. Germline loops: CDR1 MNHNS, CDR2 SASEGT. The CDR3 sequence is 14 residues long. CDR3 DNA sequence: TGTGCCAGCAGTGAAGTCTGGTCCGGGAGCGAAGCTTTCTTT. Translated, it gives CASSEVWSGSEAFF.

This clone was observed once. The V gene is TRBV5-5, the J gene TRBJ2-3, with 8 positions matching TRBD2. The CDR3 covers 15 residues. Germline CDR1 is SGHKS and CDR2 is YYEKEE (reference sequence). V dropped 4 bases and J dropped 2; count of bases not matched to a gene: 6. CDR3 coding DNA: TGTGCCAGCAGCGGGGCGGGACTAGACACAGATACGCAGTATTTT. Its protein product is CASSGAGLDTDTQYF.

V is TRBV6-5 and J is TRBJ2-5; D might be TRBD1 (6 bases). Germline assignment: CDR1 MNHEY and CDR2 SVGAGI. Trimming shortened V by 3 bases and J by 11 bases, and 19 bases separated the two germline ends. There are 14 residues in the CDR3. The CDR3 loop is CASSYMPGVGEQYF. The CDR3 region has the DNA TGTGCCAGCAGTTATATGCCAGGGGTGGGGGAGCAGTACTTC.

V is TRBV5-4 and J is TRBJ2-7; TRBD1 is a possible D gene (6 bases). The CDR3 runs to 14 residues. Germline CDR1 and CDR2: SGHNT and YYREEE (reference sequence). Deletions cut 3 bases from V and 3 bases from J, with 13 bases between. The CDR3 here is CASSSTTGDYEQYF. The DNA for the CDR3 is TGTGCCAGCAGCTCTACGACAGGTGACTACGAGCAGTACTTC.

The chain is built from TRBV2 and TRBJ1-2; D possibly corresponds to TRBD1 (6 bases). V was cut by 6 bases and J by 2 bases, with 7 bases left in between. This CDR3 comprises 12 residues. CDR1 is SNHLY and CDR2 is FYNNEI in the germline V gene. The CDR3 reads CASRDRNYGYTF. The CDR3 bases are TGTGCCAGCAGGGACAGAAACTATGGCTACACCTTC.

CDR3 loop: CAISESVGGGGYTF. The CDR3, as DNA: TGTGCCATCAGTGAGTCAGTCGGAGGTGGCGGCTACACCTTC. The genes are TRBV10-3 and TRBJ1-2, with D hard to call. Trimming removed 0 bases at V and 8 bases at J, with 13 bases between. The CDR3 length is 14 residues. Germline CDR1 is ENHRY and CDR2 is SYGVKD.

The chain has TRBV9 and TRBJ1-3; weak D call: TRBD1 (6 bases). Germline V gene data show CDR1 as SGDLS and CDR2 as YYNGEE. This CDR3 contains 14 residues. Trimming removed 4 bases at V and 3 bases at J, with 11 bases between. The CDR3 sequence: CASSTRQVGNTIYF. CDR3 bases: TGTGCCAGCAGCACCCGACAGGTTGGAAACACCATATATTTT.

This chain links TRBV7-9 with TRBJ2-5; 11 bases align to TRBD2. Germline CDR1 SEHNR, CDR2 FQNEAQ (reference sequence). J was trimmed by 5 bases and V by 5 bases; bases with no gene match: 7. This CDR3 contains 15 residues. CDR3 protein: CASSVYSGGAETQYF. The CDR3 DNA is TGTGCCAGCAGCGTGTATAGCGGGGGGGCGGAGACCCAGTACTTC.

J is TRBJ2-2 and V is TRBV27, with 14 bases lining up with TRBD2. The CDR3 covers 16 residues. The germline V gene has CDR1 MNHEY and CDR2 SMNVEV (reference sequence). Trimming at V came to 5 bases and at J to 3 bases, leaving 2 bases not matched to a gene. The CDR3 reads CASSPGLAGDTGELFF. In DNA, the CDR3 is TGTGCCAGCAGTCCGGGACTAGCGGGGGACACCGGGGAGCTGTTTTTT.

The chain has TRBV29-1 and TRBJ2-1; 11 positions agree with TRBD2. The CDR3 runs 14 residues. The germline gives CDR1 SQVTM, CDR2 ANQGSEA. V lost 2 bases, J lost 8 bases, and 5 bases stayed unmatched. CDR3 DNA sequence: TGCAGCGTTGAAAGGACTAGCGGGTCGGATGAGCAGTTCTTC. It specifies CSVERTSGSDEQFF.

J is TRBJ1-2 and V is TRBV5-5, with D possibly matching TRBD1 (5 bases). The CDR3 runs to 18 residues. V was pared by 2 bases and J by 4 bases, with 24 bases between. CDR1 is SGHKS and CDR2 is YYEKEE in the germline V gene (reference sequence). The DNA for the CDR3 is TGTGCCAGCAGCTTCACCCCATTTGTTGGGGCCTCTCTCTATGGCTACACCTTC. Its translation: CASSFTPFVGASLYGYTF. Full variable domain (rest looked up from reference TRBV5-5 and TRBJ1-2): DAGVTQSPTHLIKTRGQQVTLRCSPISGHKSVSWYQQVLGQGPQFIFQYYEKEERGRGNFPDRFSARQFPNYSSELNVNALLLGDSALYLCASSFTPFVGASLYGYTFGSGTRLTVV.

The chain recombines TRBV6-5 with TRBJ2-3; 8 bases agree with TRBD2. V lost 9 bases and J lost 4; bases outside the gene matches: 12. CDR3 length: 15 amino acids. The germline V gene encodes CDR1 MNHEY and CDR2 SVGAGI. In DNA form, the CDR3 reads TGTGCCAGTCGGTACGGGGGGGGGTTGGCAGATACGCAGTATTTT. Residues: CASRYGGGLADTQYF.

This clone was found a few times. V and J are TRBV30 and TRBJ2-2; D is unresolved. The CDR3 length is 14 residues. Trimming left V 0 bases short and J 1 base short, with 6 bases between. The germline V gene has CDR1 GTSNPN and CDR2 SVGIG (reference sequence). CDR3 in DNA: TGTGCCTGGAGTGTACTATGGAACACCGGGGAGCTGTTTTTT. It specifies CAWSVLWNTGELFF.